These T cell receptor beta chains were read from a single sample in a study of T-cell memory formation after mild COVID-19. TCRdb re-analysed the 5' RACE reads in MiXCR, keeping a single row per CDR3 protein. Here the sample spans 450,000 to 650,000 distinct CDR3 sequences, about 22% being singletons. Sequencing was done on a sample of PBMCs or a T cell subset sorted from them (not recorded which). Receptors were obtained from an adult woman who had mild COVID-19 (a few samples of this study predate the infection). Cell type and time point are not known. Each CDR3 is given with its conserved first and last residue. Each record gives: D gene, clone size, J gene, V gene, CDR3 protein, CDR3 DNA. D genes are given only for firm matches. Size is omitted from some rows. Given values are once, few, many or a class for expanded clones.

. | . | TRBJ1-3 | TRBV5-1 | CASSFFSDSGNTIYF | TGCGCCAGCAGCTTCTTCAGCGACTCTGGAAACACCATATATTTT
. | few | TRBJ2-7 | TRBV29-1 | CSVFGGGRYEQYF | TGCAGCGTTTTCGGAGGGGGTAGGTACGAGCAGTACTTC
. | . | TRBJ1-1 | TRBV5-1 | CASSLDRAHTEAFF | TGCGCCAGCAGCTTGGACAGGGCGCACACTGAAGCTTTCTTT
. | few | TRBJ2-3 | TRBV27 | CASSPSRRIADTQYF | TGTGCCAGCTCCCCAAGCCGGCGGATAGCAGATACGCAGTATTTT
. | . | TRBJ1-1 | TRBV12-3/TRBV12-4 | CASSLKEGNTEAFF | TGTGCCAGCAGTTTGAAAGAGGGGAACACTGAAGCTTTCTTT
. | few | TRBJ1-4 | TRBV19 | CASSIEWGSTNEKLFF | TGTGCCAGTAGTATAGAGTGGGGTTCAACTAATGAAAAACTGTTTTTT
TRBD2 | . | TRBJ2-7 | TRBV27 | CASRRKREGSYEQYF | TGTGCCAGCAGGAGGAAGCGGGAGGGGTCCTACGAGCAGTACTTC
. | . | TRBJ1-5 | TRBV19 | CASSSDLTGSNQPQHF | TGTGCCAGTAGTAGTGACCTTACTGGGAGCAATCAGCCCCAGCATTTT
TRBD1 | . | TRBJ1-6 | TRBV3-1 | CASSQGTGHSPLHF | TGTGCCAGCAGCCAAGGGACAGGTCATTCACCCCTCCACTTT
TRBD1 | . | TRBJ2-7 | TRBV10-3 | CAISRNAGQGGEQYF | TGTGCCATCAGCCGAAACGCGGGACAGGGCGGCGAGCAGTACTTC
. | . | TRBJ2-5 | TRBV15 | CATSRNPTPETQYF | TGTGCCACCAGCAGAAACCCCACCCCGGAGACCCAGTACTTC
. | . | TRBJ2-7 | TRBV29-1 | CSVEEDIAYEQYF | TGCAGCGTTGAAGAGGACATCGCCTACGAGCAGTACTTC
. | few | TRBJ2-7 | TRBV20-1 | CSARAGLGRLYEQYF | TGCAGTGCTAGAGCGGGGTTGGGACGCCTATACGAGCAGTACTTC
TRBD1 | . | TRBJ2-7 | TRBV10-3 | CAISEGSGGQEYF | TGTGCCATCAGTGAGGGTAGTGGGGGACAGGAGTACTTC
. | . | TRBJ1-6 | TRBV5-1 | CASSLMMGSSYNSPLHF | TGCGCCAGCAGCTTGATGATGGGAAGCTCCTATAATTCACCCCTCCACTTT
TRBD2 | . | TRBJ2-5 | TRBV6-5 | CASSYRLAGASAQYF | TGTGCCAGCAGTTACAGGCTAGCGGGAGCCTCGGCCCAGTACTTC
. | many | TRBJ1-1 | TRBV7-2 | CASSPGTGMNTEAFF | TGTGCCAGCAGCCCCGGGACGGGAATGAACACTGAAGCTTTCTTT
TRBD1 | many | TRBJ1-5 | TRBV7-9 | CASSLGQGVQPQHF | TGTGCCAGCAGCTTGGGACAGGGGGTTCAGCCCCAGCATTTT
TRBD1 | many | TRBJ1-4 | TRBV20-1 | CSAKDRGGEKLFF | TGCAGTGCTAAGGACAGGGGAGGAGAAAAACTGTTTTTT
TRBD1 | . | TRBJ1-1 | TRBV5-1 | CASSTGDGNTEAFF | TGCGCCAGCAGCACAGGGGACGGGAACACTGAAGCTTTCTTT
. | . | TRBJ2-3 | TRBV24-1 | CATSDLEQISTYTQYF | TGTGCCACCAGTGATTTGGAACAGATCTCGACTTATACGCAGTATTTT
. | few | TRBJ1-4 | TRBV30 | CAWTALDGEKLFF | TGTGCCTGGACGGCCCTTGATGGAGAAAAACTGTTTTTT
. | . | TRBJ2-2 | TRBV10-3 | CAISPGGLTGELFF | TGTGCCATCAGCCCCGGGGGATTGACCGGGGAGCTGTTTTTT
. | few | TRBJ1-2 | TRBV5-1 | CASSVDGDGSYGYTF | TGCGCCAGCAGCGTCGACGGCGACGGCAGCTATGGCTACACCTTC
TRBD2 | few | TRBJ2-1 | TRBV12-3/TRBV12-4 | CASSHGTSGSSYNEQFF | TGTGCCAGCAGCCACGGGACTAGCGGGAGCTCCTACAATGAGCAGTTCTTC
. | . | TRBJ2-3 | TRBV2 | CASRKNPGATDTQYF | TGTGCCAGCAGAAAAAACCCGGGAGCCACAGATACGCAGTATTTT
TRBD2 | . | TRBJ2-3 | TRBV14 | CASSQIAGVTDTQYF | TGTGCCAGCAGCCAAATAGCGGGAGTCACAGATACGCAGTATTTT
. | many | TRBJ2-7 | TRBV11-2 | CASRGVREYTYEQYF | TGTGCCAGCAGGGGCGTTAGGGAATATACCTACGAGCAGTACTTC
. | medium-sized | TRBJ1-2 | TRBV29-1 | CSVGGMGYGYTF | TGCAGCGTTGGGGGGATGGGCTATGGCTACACCTTC
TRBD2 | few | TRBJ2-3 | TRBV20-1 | CSARRLAKGDTQYF | TGCAGTGCTAGACGACTAGCGAAAGGAGATACGCAGTATTTT
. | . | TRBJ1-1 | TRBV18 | CASSPLERANTEAFF | TGTGCCAGCTCACCACTGGAACGGGCGAACACTGAAGCTTTCTTT
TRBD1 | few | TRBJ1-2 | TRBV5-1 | CASSPKGQGGTGYTF | TGCGCCAGCAGCCCTAAGGGACAGGGGGGTACTGGCTACACCTTC
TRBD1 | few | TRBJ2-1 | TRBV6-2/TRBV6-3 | CASSYGQALLSEDEQFF | TGTGCCAGCAGTTATGGACAGGCCCTACTCTCGGAAGATGAGCAGTTCTTC
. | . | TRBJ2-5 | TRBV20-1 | CSAREDAGLQETQYF | TGCAGTGCTAGAGAGGACGCGGGGCTACAAGAGACCCAGTACTTC
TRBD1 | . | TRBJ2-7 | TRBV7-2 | CASSSSGTGGNEQYF | TGTGCCAGCAGCAGCTCCGGGACAGGGGGGAACGAGCAGTACTTC
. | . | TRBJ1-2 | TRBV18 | CASSSRREGNYGYTF | TGTGCCAGCTCTTCGAGGAGGGAGGGCAACTATGGCTACACCTTC
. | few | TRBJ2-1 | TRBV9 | CASSVGPTSEQFF | TGTGCCAGCAGCGTAGGCCCTACATCTGAGCAGTTCTTC
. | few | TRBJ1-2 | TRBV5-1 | CASSLLGGSYNYGYTF | TGCGCCAGCAGCTTGTTAGGGGGGTCTTATAATTATGGCTACACCTTC
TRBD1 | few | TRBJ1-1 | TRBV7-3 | CASSLNQGATEAFF | TGTGCCAGCAGCTTAAACCAGGGGGCCACTGAAGCTTTCTTT
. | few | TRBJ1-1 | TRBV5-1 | CASSLSRRTDTEAFF | TGCGCCAGCAGCTTGTCCAGACGGACAGACACTGAAGCTTTCTTT
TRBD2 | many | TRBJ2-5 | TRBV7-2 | CASSLAGVGETQYF | TGTGCCAGCAGTTTAGCGGGAGTTGGAGAGACCCAGTACTTC